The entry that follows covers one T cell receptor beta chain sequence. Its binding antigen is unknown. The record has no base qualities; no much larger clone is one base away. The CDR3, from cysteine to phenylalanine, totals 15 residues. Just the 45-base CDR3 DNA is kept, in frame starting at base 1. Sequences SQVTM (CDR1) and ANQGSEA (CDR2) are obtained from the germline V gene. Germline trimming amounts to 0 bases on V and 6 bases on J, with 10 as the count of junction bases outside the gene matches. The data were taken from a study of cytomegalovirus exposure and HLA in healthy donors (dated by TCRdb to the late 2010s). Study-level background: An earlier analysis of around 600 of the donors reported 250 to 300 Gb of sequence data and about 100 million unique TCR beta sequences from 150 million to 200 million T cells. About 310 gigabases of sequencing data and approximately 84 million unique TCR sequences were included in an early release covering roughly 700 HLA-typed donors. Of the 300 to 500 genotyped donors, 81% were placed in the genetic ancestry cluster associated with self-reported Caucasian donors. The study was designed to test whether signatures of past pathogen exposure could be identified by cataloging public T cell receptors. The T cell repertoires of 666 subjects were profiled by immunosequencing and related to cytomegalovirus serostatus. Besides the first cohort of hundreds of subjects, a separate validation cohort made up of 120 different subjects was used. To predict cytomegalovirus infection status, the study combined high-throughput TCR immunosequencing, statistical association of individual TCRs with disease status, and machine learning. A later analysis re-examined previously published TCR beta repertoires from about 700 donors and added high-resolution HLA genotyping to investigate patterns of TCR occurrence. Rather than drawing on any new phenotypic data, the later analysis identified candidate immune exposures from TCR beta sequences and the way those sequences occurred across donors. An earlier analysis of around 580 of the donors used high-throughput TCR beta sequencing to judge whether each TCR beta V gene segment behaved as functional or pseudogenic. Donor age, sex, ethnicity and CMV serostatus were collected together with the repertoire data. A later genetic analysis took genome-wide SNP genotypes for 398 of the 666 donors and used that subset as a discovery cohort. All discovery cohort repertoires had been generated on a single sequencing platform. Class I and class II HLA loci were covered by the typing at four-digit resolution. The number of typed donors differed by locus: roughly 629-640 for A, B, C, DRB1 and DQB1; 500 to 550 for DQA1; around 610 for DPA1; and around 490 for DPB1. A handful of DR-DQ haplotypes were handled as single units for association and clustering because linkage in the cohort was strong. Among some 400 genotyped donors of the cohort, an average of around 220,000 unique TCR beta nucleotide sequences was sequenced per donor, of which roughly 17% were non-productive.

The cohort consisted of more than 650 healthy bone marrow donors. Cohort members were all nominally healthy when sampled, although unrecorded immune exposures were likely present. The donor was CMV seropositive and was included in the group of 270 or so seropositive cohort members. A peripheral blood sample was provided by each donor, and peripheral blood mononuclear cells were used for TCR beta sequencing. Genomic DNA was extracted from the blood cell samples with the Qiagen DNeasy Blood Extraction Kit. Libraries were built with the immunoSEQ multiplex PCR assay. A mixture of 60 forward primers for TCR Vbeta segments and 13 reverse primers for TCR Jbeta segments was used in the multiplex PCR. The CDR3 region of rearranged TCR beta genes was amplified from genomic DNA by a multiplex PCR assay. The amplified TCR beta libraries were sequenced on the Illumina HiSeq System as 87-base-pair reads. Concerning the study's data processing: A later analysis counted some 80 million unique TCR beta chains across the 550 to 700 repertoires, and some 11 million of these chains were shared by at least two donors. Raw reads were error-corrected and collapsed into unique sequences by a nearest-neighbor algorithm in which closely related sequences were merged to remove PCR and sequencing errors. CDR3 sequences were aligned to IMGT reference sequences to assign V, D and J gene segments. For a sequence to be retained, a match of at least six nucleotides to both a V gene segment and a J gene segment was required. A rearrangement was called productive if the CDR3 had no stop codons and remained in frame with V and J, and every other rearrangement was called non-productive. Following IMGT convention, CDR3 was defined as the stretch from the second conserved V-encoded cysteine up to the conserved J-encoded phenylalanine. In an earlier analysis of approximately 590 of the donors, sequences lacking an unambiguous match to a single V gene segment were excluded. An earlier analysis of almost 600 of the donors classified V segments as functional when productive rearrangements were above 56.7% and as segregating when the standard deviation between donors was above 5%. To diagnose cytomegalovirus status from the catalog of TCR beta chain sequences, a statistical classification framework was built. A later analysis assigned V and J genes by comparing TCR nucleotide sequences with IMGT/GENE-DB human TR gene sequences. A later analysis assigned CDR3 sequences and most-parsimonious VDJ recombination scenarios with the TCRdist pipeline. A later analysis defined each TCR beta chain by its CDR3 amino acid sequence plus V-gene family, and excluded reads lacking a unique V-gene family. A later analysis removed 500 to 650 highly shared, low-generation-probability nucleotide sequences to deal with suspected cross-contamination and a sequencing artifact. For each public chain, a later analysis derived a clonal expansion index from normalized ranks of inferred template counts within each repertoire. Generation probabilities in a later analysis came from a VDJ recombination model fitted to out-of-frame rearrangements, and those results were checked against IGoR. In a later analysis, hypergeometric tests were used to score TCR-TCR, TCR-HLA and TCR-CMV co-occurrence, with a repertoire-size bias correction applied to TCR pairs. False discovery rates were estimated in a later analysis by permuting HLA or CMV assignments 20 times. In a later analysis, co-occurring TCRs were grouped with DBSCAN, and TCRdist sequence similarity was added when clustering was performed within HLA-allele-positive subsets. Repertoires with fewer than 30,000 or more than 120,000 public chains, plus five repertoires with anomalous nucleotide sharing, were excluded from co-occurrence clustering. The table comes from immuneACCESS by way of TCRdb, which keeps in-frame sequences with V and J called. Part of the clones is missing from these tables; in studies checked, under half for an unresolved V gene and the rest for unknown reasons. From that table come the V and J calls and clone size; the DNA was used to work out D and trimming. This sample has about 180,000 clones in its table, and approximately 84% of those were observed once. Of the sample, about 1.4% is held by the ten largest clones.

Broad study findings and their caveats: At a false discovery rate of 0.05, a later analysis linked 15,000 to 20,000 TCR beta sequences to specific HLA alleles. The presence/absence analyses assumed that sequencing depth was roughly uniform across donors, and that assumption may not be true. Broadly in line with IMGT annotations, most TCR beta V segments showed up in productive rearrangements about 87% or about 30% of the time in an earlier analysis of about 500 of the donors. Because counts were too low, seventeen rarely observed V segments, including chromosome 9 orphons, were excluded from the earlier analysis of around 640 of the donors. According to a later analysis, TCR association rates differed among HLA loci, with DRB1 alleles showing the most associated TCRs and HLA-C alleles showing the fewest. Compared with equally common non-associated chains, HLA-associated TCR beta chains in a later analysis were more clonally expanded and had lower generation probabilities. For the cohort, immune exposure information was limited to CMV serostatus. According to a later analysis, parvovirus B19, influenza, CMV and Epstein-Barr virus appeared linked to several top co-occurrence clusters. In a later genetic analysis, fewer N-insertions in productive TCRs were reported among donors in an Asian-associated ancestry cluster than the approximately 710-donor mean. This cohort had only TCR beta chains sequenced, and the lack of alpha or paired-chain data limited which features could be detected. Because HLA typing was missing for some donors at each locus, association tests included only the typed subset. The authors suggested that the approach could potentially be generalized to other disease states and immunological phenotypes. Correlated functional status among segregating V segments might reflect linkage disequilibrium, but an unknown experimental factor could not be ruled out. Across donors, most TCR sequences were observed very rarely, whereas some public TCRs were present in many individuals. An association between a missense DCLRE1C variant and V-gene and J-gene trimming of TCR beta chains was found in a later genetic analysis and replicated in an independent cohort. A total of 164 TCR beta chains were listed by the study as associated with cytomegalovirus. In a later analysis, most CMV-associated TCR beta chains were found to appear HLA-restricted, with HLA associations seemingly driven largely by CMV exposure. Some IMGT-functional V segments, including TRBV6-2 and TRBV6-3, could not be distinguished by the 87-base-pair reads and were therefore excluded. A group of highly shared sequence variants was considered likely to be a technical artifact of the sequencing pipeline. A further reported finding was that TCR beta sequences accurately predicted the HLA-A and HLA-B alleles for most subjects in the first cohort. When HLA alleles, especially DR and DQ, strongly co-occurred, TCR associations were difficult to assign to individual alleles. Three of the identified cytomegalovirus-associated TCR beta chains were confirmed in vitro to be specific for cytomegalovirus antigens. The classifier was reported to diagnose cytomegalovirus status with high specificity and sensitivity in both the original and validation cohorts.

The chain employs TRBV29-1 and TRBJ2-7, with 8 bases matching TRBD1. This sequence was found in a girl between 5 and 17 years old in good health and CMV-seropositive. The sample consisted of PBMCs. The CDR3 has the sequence CSVEERGQERREQYF. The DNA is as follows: TGCAGCGTTGAAGAGAGGGGACAGGAAAGGCGCGAGCAGTACTTC.